This T cell receptor beta chain was captured by sequencing in a study of vaccination and CD4 T cells after COVID-19. Across the study: Median time from second vaccine dose to sampling was about 70 days (14 to 241).

Study conclusions and caveats: Spike mono-reactivity was found in 304 of the 307 vaccine-specific clones identified in convalescent patients.

Sequencing of cultured CD4+ T cell DNA used the Oncomine TCR Beta short-read assay. Cultures of CD4+ T cells served as the source for extracting genomic DNA. TCRdb redid the calling of the PCR reads with MiXCR, one entry per CDR3 protein. The data show about 6,300 distinct CDR3 sequences, approximately 71% seen once. The treatment here: roughly 11-day PBMC culture with coronavirus spike peptide pools or control peptides (ViraFEST assay). Convalescent patients tested SARS-CoV-2 PCR positive from March to December 2020, before Alpha, Beta and Delta emerged. As concerns this clonotype: Antigen: not known.

Trimming stripped 3 bases from V and 6 bases from J, with 6 bases between. The CDR3 consists of 12 residues. From germline, CDR1 is ENHRY and CDR2 SYGVKD. The chain links TRBV10-3 to TRBJ1-5; no clear D. This TCR was recovered from a human donor who had recovered from COVID-19. The sample taken for sequencing was CD4+ T cells from blood, cultured in vitro. The CDR3 protein is CAISDVFQPQHF. The CDR3 DNA follows: TGTGCCATCAGTGATGTGTTTCAGCCCCAGCATTTT.